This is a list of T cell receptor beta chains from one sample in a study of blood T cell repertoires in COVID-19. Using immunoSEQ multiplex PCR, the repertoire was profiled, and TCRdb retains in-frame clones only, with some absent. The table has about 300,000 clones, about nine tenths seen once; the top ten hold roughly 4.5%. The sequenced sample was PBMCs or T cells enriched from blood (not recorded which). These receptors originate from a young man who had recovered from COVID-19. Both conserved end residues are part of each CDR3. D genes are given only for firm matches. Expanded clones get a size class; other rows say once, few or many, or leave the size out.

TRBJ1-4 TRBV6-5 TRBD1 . CASTTDRGGEKLFF TGTGCCAGCACTACAGACAGGGGTGGTGAAAAACTGTTTTTT
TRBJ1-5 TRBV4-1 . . CASSQEFVVQVIHF TGCGCCAGCAGCCAAGAGTTTGTCGTCCAGGTGATCCATTTT
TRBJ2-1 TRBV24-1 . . CATSGASYNEQFF TGTGCCACCAGTGGGGCGAGCTACAATGAGCAGTTCTTC
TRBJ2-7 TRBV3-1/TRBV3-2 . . CASSQEGRTDTYEQYF TGTGCCAGCAGCCAAGAGGGTCGGACAGACACCTACGAGCAGTACTTC
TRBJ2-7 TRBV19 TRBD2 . CASRGSGRSYEQYF TGTGCCAGTAGGGGTAGCGGGAGGTCCTACGAGCAGTACTTC
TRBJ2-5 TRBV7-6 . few CASSRQKETQYF TGTGCCAGCAGCCGACAGAAAGAGACCCAGTACTTC
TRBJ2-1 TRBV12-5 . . CASGRGGYNEQFF TGTGCTAGTGGTAGGGGGGGCTACAATGAGCAGTTCTTC
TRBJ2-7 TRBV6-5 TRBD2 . CASTGLAVGEQYF TGTGCCAGCACGGGACTAGCGGTGGGCGAGCAGTACTTC
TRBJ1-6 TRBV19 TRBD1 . CASSPTPGGGTENSPLHF TGTGCCAGTAGCCCGACCCCAGGGGGCGGCACTGAAAATTCACCCCTCCACTTT
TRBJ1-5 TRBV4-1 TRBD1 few CASSQGPKQGVDQPQHF TGCGCCAGCAGCCAAGGTCCCAAACAGGGGGTGGATCAGCCCCAGCATTTT
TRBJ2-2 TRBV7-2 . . CASSLRTGVRATGELFF TGTGCCAGCAGCTTAAGGACGGGAGTTCGGGCCACCGGGGAGCTGTTTTTT